The 27 T cell receptor beta chains below were found in one sample sequenced in a study of shared clonotypes between healthy human individuals. The method was immunoSEQ multiplex PCR; TCRdb's version includes in-frame clones alone and lacks a portion of them. The table includes 900,000 to 1,200,000 clones, 75% to 80% detected once. Input material: memory CD4+ T cells from PBMCs. This sample's subset: CD45RA-negative fraction. These receptor sequences come from a man aged 18 to 29 in good health. Some clones in this sample may be carry-over from other donors' samples.

As DNA, the CDR3 is TGTGCCAGCTCTATACAGGGTTTCGGAAACACCATATATTTT. Amino acids: CASSIQGFGNTIYF. V gene TRBV18 combines with J gene TRBJ1-3; D is possibly TRBD1 (6 bases). Trimming took 6 bases from V and 4 from J, leaving 13 bases between them. The germline gives CDR1 KGHSH, CDR2 LQKENI. This CDR3 region has 14 residues.

In DNA form, the CDR3 reads TGTGCCAGCAGCCGGGGGCTCGAGGAGGCTGAAGCTTTCTTT. This translates into CASSRGLEEAEAFF. The genes are TRBV5-6 and TRBJ1-1; D may be TRBD1 (6 bases). V was cut by 4 bases and J by 6 bases, with 16 bases left in between. CDR1 is SGHDT and CDR2 is YYEEEE in the germline V gene. The CDR3 runs 14 residues. The full variable domain, rest sourced from reference TRBV5-6 and TRBJ1-1, is DAGVTQSPTHLIKTRGQQVTLRCSPKSGHDTVSWYQQALGQGPQFIFQYYEEEERQRGNFPDRFSGHQFPNYSSELNVNALLLGDSALYLCASSRGLEEAEAFFGQGTRLTVV.

The J gene is TRBJ2-7, the V gene TRBV2; 7 bases line up with TRBD1. Looked up from germline, CDR1 is SNHLY and CDR2 is FYNNEI. V lost 8 bases and J lost 0; bases outside the gene matches: 7. This CDR3 comprises 14 residues. The DNA for the CDR3 is TGTGCCAGCGAGGGGACAGATAGCTCCTACGAGCAGTACTTC. This translates into CASEGTDSSYEQYF.

This clone appeared once. The germline gene is not matched at one end of the junction; a read error may be the cause. The genes are TRBV5-5 and TRBJ2-5, with D possibly being TRBD2 (5 bases). Germline assignment: CDR1 SGHKS and CDR2 YYEKEE (reference sequence). This CDR3 contains 15 residues. CDR3: CASSPMTQPGLAKDF. The CDR3, as DNA: TGTGCCAGCAGCCCAATGACACAGCCGGGTCTAGCTAAGGACTTC.

The chain joins TRBV18 to TRBJ1-4; no clear D gene. Germline V CDR1 and CDR2: KGHSH, LQKENI. The CDR3 consists of 15 residues. Trimming pared 5 bases from V and 6 bases from J, leaving 16 bases between. CDR3: CASSSPRDGYEKLFF. The CDR3 region has the DNA TGTGCCAGCTCATCCCCTCGGGATGGTTATGAAAAACTGTTTTTT.

In this sample, this clone turned up a few times. The chain is built from TRBV29-1 and TRBJ1-1, with TRBD1 identical over 9 bases. The germline gives CDR1 SQVTM, CDR2 ANQGSEA. This CDR3 is 14 amino acids long. Unmatched junction bases numbered 3, after V lost 3 bases and J lost 1 base. The CDR3 DNA reads TGCAGCGTTGATAAGGGACAGGGGAACACTGAAGCTTTCTTT. Translated: CSVDKGQGNTEAFF.

Note on this clone: The identical CDR3 is also encoded by other nucleotide sequences in the sample. This chain connects TRBV10-3 to TRBJ2-7; the match to TRBD1 covers 11 bases. CDR1 and CDR2 from the germline V gene are ENHRY and SYGVKD. There are 14 residues in the CDR3. After removal of 6 bases from V and 2 bases from J, the junction contained 3 bases not matched to a gene. The CDR3 bases are TGTGCCATCAGGCCGGGACAGGGGGCCTACGAGCAGTACTTC. This codes for CAIRPGQGAYEQYF.

This clone appeared many times. This chain uses TRBV5-4 with TRBJ2-5; TRBD1 aligns across 8 bases. The V and J ends lost 0 bases and 5 bases, in that order; junction bases with no gene match: 12. Germline loops: CDR1 SGHNT, CDR2 YYREEE (reference sequence). The CDR3 is 17 amino acids. CDR3 in DNA: TGTGCCAGCAGCTTGGGGCCCCGGACAGGGCAAATGGAGACCCAGTACTTC. It specifies CASSLGPRTGQMETQYF.

V usage is TRBV9 and J usage is TRBJ2-1; 11 bases line up with TRBD2. CDR1 SGDLS and CDR2 YYNGEE come from the germline V gene. Trimming at V came to 4 bases and at J to 8 bases, leaving 11 bases not matched to a gene. The CDR3 runs to 16 residues. The CDR3 coding sequence is TGTGCCAGCAGCCCGAGAATAGCGGGAGGGCCCCATGAGCAGTTCTTC. It encodes CASSPRIAGGPHEQFF.

The V gene is TRBV29-1, the J gene TRBJ2-3; the D gene is possibly TRBD2 (5 bases). The CDR3 is 14 amino acids. V was cut by 5 bases and J by 0 bases, with 12 bases left in between. From germline, CDR1 is SQVTM and CDR2 ANQGSEA. DNA of the CDR3: TGCAGCGTTACCGGGGTAACTAGCACAGATACGCAGTATTTT. Translation gives CSVTGVTSTDTQYF.

The J gene is TRBJ1-5, the V gene TRBV28; the match to TRBD1 covers 8 bases. J lost 6 bases, V lost 3 bases, and 25 bases had no gene match. CDR1 and CDR2 (germline): MDHEN, SYDVKM. The CDR3 runs to 21 residues. The CDR3 protein is CASSFYRGQIQGVRFTQPQHF. The CDR3 nucleotides read TGTGCCAGCAGTTTTTACCGCGGACAAATACAGGGGGTTAGGTTCACTCAGCCCCAGCATTTT.

The rearrangement uses TRBV28 and TRBJ1-2; 7 bases map to TRBD1. Germline-derived CDR1 and CDR2 are MDHEN and SYDVKM. There are 13 residues in the CDR3. V gave up 1 base and J gave up 6 bases; unmatched junction bases: 2. CDR3: CASSLSGGDGYTF. For the CDR3, the DNA is TGTGCCAGCAGTTTATCAGGGGGGGATGGCTACACCTTC.

A note on this clone: A much more abundant neighbour one base away suggests this may be a read error. The V gene is TRBV6-5, the J gene TRBJ2-7, with unresolved D. Germline V gene data show CDR1 as MNHEY and CDR2 as SVGAGI. This CDR3 has 12 amino acids. V lost 4 bases and J lost 0, with 4 bases in between. As DNA, the CDR3 is TGTGCCAGCAGTTCCTTCTCCTACGAGCAGTACTTC. It translates to CASSSFSYEQYF.

This clone was seen a handful of times. The chain employs TRBV5-6 and TRBJ1-3; D remains ambiguous. The V gene lost 0 bases and the J gene lost 0 bases, with 10 bases spanning the gap. This CDR3 is 16 amino acids long. Germline V gene lookup returns CDR1 SGHDT and CDR2 YYEEEE. The CDR3 loop is CASSLAGLHSGNTIYF. Here the CDR3 DNA reads TGTGCCAGCAGCTTGGCAGGTCTGCACTCTGGAAACACCATATATTTT.

CDR3 loop: CASSSGRNNQPQHF. The CDR3 DNA reads TGTGCCAGCAGCTCGGGACGGAATAATCAGCCCCAGCATTTT. The chain recombines TRBV11-2 with TRBJ1-5, with a weak D call TRBD1 (5 bases). Trimming cost V 4 bases and J 4 bases, with 11 bases left between them. The CDR3 covers 14 residues. Germline loops: CDR1 SGHAT, CDR2 FQNNGV.

This clone has more than one count but fewer than ten. The chain employs TRBV7-9 and TRBJ1-2, with D unresolved. The CDR3 length is 12 residues. V dropped 3 bases and J dropped 7 bases, with 9 bases sitting between them. Germline CDR1 is SEHNR and CDR2 is FQNEAQ (reference sequence). CDR3 sequence (DNA): TGTGCCAGCAGCTTTGAGGTCGGTGGCTACACCTTC. Its translation: CASSFEVGGYTF.

The chain carries TRBV2 and TRBJ2-2; TRBD2 matches 10 bases. Germline lookup yields CDR1 SNHLY and CDR2 FYNNEI. CDR3 length: 13 amino acids. The CDR3 is CESGRAHSGELFF. The CDR3 DNA reads TGTGAGAGCGGGAGGGCCCATTCCGGGGAGCTGTTTTTT.

V usage is TRBV7-3 and J usage is TRBJ2-7, with D perhaps matching TRBD1 or TRBD2 (7 bases each). Deletions cut 4 bases from V and 2 bases from J, with 12 bases between. Germline loops: CDR1 SGHTA, CDR2 FQGTGA. The length of the CDR3 is 14 residues. The CDR3 loop is CASSSQGGTYEQYF. CDR3 coding DNA: TGTGCCAGCAGCTCCCAGGGGGGGACCTACGAGCAGTACTTC.

As concerns this clone: Possible read error: a much larger clone is one base away. The chain combines TRBV5-1 with TRBJ2-2; possible D gene TRBD2, 5 bases. Germline V lookup: CDR1 SGHRS, CDR2 YFSETQ. CDR3 length equals 15 residues. This chain's CDR3 is CASSLEGMGAGEPFF. In DNA form, the CDR3 reads TGCGCCAGCAGCTTGGAGGGTATGGGCGCCGGGGAGCCGTTTTTT.

The V gene is TRBV28, the J gene TRBJ2-1, with D tentatively TRBD2 (5 bases). Germline CDR1 is MDHEN and CDR2 is SYDVKM. Between the trimmed V and J ends, which lost 4 bases and 2 bases, there was a span of 15 bases. The CDR3 sequence is 16 residues long. The CDR3 is CASSSPASRAYNEQFF. The CDR3 coding sequence is TGTGCCAGCAGTTCTCCGGCTAGCCGAGCCTACAATGAGCAGTTCTTC.

The chain employs TRBV14 and TRBJ2-1, with D perhaps matching TRBD2 (6 bases). Per the germline V gene, CDR1 is SGHDN and CDR2 is FVKESK. CDR3 size: 15 residues. Trimming stripped 4 bases from V and 0 bases from J, with 10 bases between. The CDR3 sequence: CASSPGEGSYNEQFF. In DNA form, the CDR3 reads TGTGCCAGCAGCCCGGGAGAGGGCTCCTACAATGAGCAGTTCTTC.

To note about this clone: The final CDR3 position lacks the conserved phenylalanine or tryptophan, pointing to a likely read error. Because the CDR3's place on the DNA is in doubt, the DNA is left out and the CDR3 is given as listed by TCRdb. The J gene is TRBJ2-7, the V gene TRBV5-3. TRBV5-3 is filed as an ORF, its function uncertain. The CDR3 adds up to 8 amino acids, both ends counted. The CDR3 here is CARRWGPP.

This clone appeared a few times. This chain connects TRBV7-2 to TRBJ2-1, with D hard to call. Trimming pared 5 bases from V and 5 bases from J, leaving 16 bases between. Germline lookup yields CDR1 SGHTA and CDR2 FQGNSA. This CDR3 is built from 15 residues. This CDR3 is CASSPRWLVNNEQFF. The CDR3 nucleotides are TGTGCCAGCAGCCCGAGGTGGCTAGTGAACAATGAGCAGTTCTTC.

The table lists this clone with many counts. Distinct nucleotide sequences in the sample also encode this CDR3. The CDR3 reads CASSPGQGSYGYTF. The CDR3 nucleotides are TGCGCCAGCAGCCCCGGACAGGGGAGCTATGGCTACACCTTC. This sequence joins TRBV4-1 and TRBJ1-2; 9 nucleotides match TRBD1. The CDR3 is 14 amino acids. V lost 4 bases, J lost 4 bases, and 4 bases stayed unmatched. Per germline, CDR1 MGHRA and CDR2 YSYEKL.

The chain's CDR3 is CASSSDIRSYEQYF. The CDR3 DNA sequence: TGTGCCAGCAGCTCGGACATTCGATCCTACGAGCAGTACTTC. The genes are TRBV4-2 and TRBJ2-7; D might be TRBD1 (5 bases). The length of the CDR3 is 14 residues. The V and J ends lost 5 bases and 1 base respectively, with 12 bases between them. Germline V gene data show CDR1 as LGHNA and CDR2 as YNFKEQ.

This clone was recorded only once. The V call is TRBV7-9, the J call TRBJ1-1; D is ambiguous. The CDR3 has 13 residues. Trimming pared 1 base from V and 4 bases from J, leaving 7 bases between. CDR1 and CDR2 (germline): SEHNR, FQNEAQ (reference sequence). The CDR3 coding sequence is TGTGCCAGCAGCTTAGATTTCTTCACTGAAGCTTTCTTT. Protein: CASSLDFFTEAFF. Based on the CDR3 plus reference TRBV7-9 and TRBJ1-1, the full variable domain is DTGVSQNPRHKITKRGQNVTFRCDPISEHNRLYWYRQTLGQGPEFLTYFQNEAQLEKSRLLSDRFSAERPKGSFSTLEIQRTEQGDSAMYLCASSLDFFTEAFFGQGTRLTVV.

This clone was detected only once. The chain carries TRBV28 and TRBJ1-1, with no clear D. The CDR3 loop spans 17 amino acids. In germline, CDR1 is MDHEN, CDR2 SYDVKM. V lost 4 bases to trimming and J lost 0 bases, with 18 bases between them. The CDR3 reads CASSSPNGRIMNTEAFF. CDR3 nucleotide sequence: TGTGCCAGCAGTTCACCAAACGGACGAATTATGAACACTGAAGCTTTCTTT.